This TCR beta chain is from a study of blood T cells in healthy people across ages. Primed by a sample-barcoded 5' primer and a J-beta primer mix, a second PCR proceeded for about 7 to 11 cycles. Every sample gave at least 2.5 million paired-end reads containing CDR3. TCRdb redid the calling of the 5' RACE reads with MiXCR, one entry per CDR3 protein. There are 550,000 to 600,000 distinct CDR3 sequences in the sample; 25% to 30% occur only once, and approximately 17% lies in the top ten. Germline V CDR1 and CDR2: MNHNY, SVGAGI (reference sequence). The CDR3 totals 16 residues. Trimming removed 2 bases from V and 1 base from J, with 11 bases in between. In this sample, this clonotype turned up a few times. Its antigen is currently unknown. Findings and limits, study-wide: PBMCs were not sorted, which prevented a conclusive comparison of naive versus antigen-experienced cells.

The sequenced sample was blood. The sequence was obtained from a woman in her sixties or seventies in good health. The chain has TRBV6-6 and TRBJ1-4; D gene uncertain. The CDR3 spells CASSYRLTETNEKLFF. CDR3 bases: TGTGCCAGCAGTTACCGCCTAACAGAAACTAATGAAAAACTGTTTTTT.